One and the same sample provided the 23 T cell receptor beta chains below, sequenced in a study of T cells after yellow fever vaccination (dated by TCRdb to the late 2010s). The protocol used for the library was 5' RACE. The listed sequencing device is Illumina HiSeq 2500. TCRdb trimmed the raw reads at Q25, called clones with MiXCR and kept productive beta chains. Every CDR3 protein is listed once, alongside the most common genes and DNA of its rows. The sample table contains some 560,000 distinct CDR3 sequences; only one count was recorded for over 15% of them. The ten top clones hold 13% to 15% of the sample. This specimen's treatment or condition label, interpreted: live attenuated yellow fever vaccine strain. The specimen was PBMCs, collected 15 days after the yellow fever booster vaccination. Source of these receptors: a man aged 25 to 40 who received the YFV17D yellow fever vaccine.

V gene TRBV20-1 combines with J gene TRBJ1-1, with D maybe TRBD1 (6 bases). The germline V gene has CDR1 DFQATT and CDR2 SNEGSKA (reference sequence). V gave up 6 bases and J gave up 4 bases, with 18 bases separating them. The CDR3 is made up of 14 amino acids. The CDR3 bases are TGCAGTGCGCGGACAGTAGACCCCCGCACTGAAGCTTTCTTT. This translates into CSARTVDPRTEAFF.

This clonotype was detected only a few times. V and J are TRBV6-5 and TRBJ2-7; maybe TRBD2 (5 bases). Germline-derived CDR1 and CDR2 are MNHEY and SVGAGI. The V end lost 0 bases, the J end lost 7 bases, and 19 bases lay between the germline ends. CDR3 size: 16 residues. CDR3 DNA: TGTGCCAGCAGTTACTCGACCCCCGGGCTTTCGGGGGAGCAGTACTTC. It is translated as CASSYSTPGLSGEQYF.

The J gene is TRBJ2-7, the V gene TRBV18; 9 bases map to TRBD2. J lost 6 bases, V lost 3 bases, and 6 bases had no gene match. The CDR3 length is 14 residues. CDR1 and CDR2 (germline): KGHSH, LQKENI. Written as DNA, the CDR3 is TGTGCCAGCTCACCCGGTAGCGGGAGCCCCGAGCAGTACTTC. Translation: CASSPGSGSPEQYF.

Concerning this clonotype: This may come from a read error, since a much larger clone is one base off. The chain recombines TRBV28 with TRBJ2-5; D tentatively fits TRBD1 or TRBD2 (5 bases each). The CDR3 loop spans 10 amino acids. Trimming cost V 10 bases and J 5 bases, with 8 bases left between them. Germline CDR1 and CDR2: MDHEN and SYDVKM. The CDR3 here is CATREETQYF. The DNA for the CDR3 is TGTGCCACCAGGGAGGAGACCCAGTACTTC.

The chain combines TRBV20-1 with TRBJ2-3; possibly TRBD2 for D (5 bases). The CDR3 totals 14 residues. Trimming cost V 4 bases and J 4 bases, with 15 bases left between them. Germline CDR1 DFQATT, CDR2 SNEGSKA (reference sequence). This chain's CDR3 is CSAKEDGYSDTQYF. The CDR3 DNA sequence: TGCAGTGCTAAGGAGGACGGCTACTCAGATACGCAGTATTTT.

This clonotype was picked up a small number of times. The chain is built from TRBV4-3 and TRBJ2-2; D is unresolved. V lost 1 base and J 0 bases, leaving 6 bases between the germline ends. The CDR3 is 15 residues long. CDR1 and CDR2 from the germline V gene are LGHNA and YSLEER. The CDR3 nucleotides are TGCGCCAGCAGCCAAGCTGGGTCGAACACCGGGGAGCTGTTTTTT. This sequence encodes CASSQAGSNTGELFF.

This chain joins TRBV7-6 and TRBJ2-2; tentatively, D is TRBD2 (5 bases). The CDR3 is 15 amino acids. V lost 2 bases to trimming and J lost 7 bases, with 14 bases between them. In germline, CDR1 is SGHVS, CDR2 FNYEAQ. This chain's CDR3 is CASSLCRERNGELFF. The CDR3 DNA follows: TGTGCCAGCAGCTTATGTAGGGAGAGAAACGGGGAGCTGTTTTTT.

The chain links TRBV2 to TRBJ2-5; D gene ambiguous. V dropped 7 bases and J dropped 1 base, with 4 bases sitting between them. CDR1 SNHLY and CDR2 FYNNEI come from the germline V gene. This CDR3 comprises 11 residues. The CDR3: CASTAQETQYF. Here the CDR3 DNA reads TGTGCCAGCACGGCCCAAGAGACCCAGTACTTC.

This chain uses TRBV12-3 or TRBV12-4 with TRBJ2-5; 10 bases map to TRBD1. This CDR3 is 16 amino acids long. V lost 2 bases and J lost 3; bases outside the gene matches: 6. The CDR3 DNA follows: TGTGCCAGCAGTTTATCGTCTGGACAGGGGGAAGAGACCCAGTACTTC. Translated: CASSLSSGQGEETQYF.

This clonotype was found a few times. The chain joins TRBV12-3 or TRBV12-4 to TRBJ2-3, with D possibly matching TRBD2 (6 bases). This CDR3 has 12 amino acids. V shed 7 bases and J shed 3 bases, with 8 bases lying between them. The CDR3 DNA reads as TGTGCCAGCATCCGGGGGACAGATACGCAGTATTTT. Translated, it gives CASIRGTDTQYF.

V and J are TRBV7-9 and TRBJ2-7; D is perhaps TRBD1 (5 bases). CDR1 and CDR2 (germline): SEHNR, FQNEAQ (reference sequence). The V end lost 7 bases, the J end lost 7 bases, and 20 bases lay between the germline ends. This CDR3 comprises 14 residues. The CDR3 reads CASTPTETLREQYF. The CDR3, as DNA: TGTGCCAGCACCCCGACAGAGACATTACGGGAGCAGTACTTC.

This clonotype occurred once. This chain uses TRBV10-3 with TRBJ2-5; TRBD1 might be the D (6 bases). The CDR3 length is 17 residues. The germline V gene encodes CDR1 ENHRY and CDR2 SYGVKD. The V end lost 3 bases, the J end lost 5 bases, and 22 bases lay between the germline ends. CDR3 sequence: CAISEGLPGASTETQYF. Written as DNA, the CDR3 is TGTGCCATCAGTGAAGGTCTACCAGGGGCGAGTACGGAGACCCAGTACTTC.

This clonotype was found a few times. The V gene is TRBV5-6, the J gene TRBJ1-1; D not resolved. Trimming stripped 4 bases from V and 8 bases from J, with 12 bases between. This CDR3 contains 12 residues. Germline-derived CDR1 and CDR2 are SGHDT and YYEEEE. The CDR3: CASSRGLGEAFF. DNA of the CDR3: TGTGCCAGCAGCCGCGGTTTGGGGGAAGCTTTCTTT.

This clonotype was picked up a small number of times. The chain employs TRBV27 and TRBJ1-2; D is unresolved. The CDR3 is 15 residues long. CDR1 and CDR2 (germline): MNHEY, SMNVEV (reference sequence). Between the trimmed V and J ends, which lost 0 bases and 0 bases, there was a span of 8 bases. The CDR3 sequence is CASSLSWGSNYGYTF. The CDR3 DNA sequence: TGTGCCAGCAGTTTATCTTGGGGTTCTAACTATGGCTACACCTTC.

This chain uses TRBV20-1 with TRBJ2-3, with D uncertain. This CDR3 has 14 amino acids. The V gene lost 0 bases and the J gene lost 3 bases, with 10 bases spanning the gap. Per the germline V gene, CDR1 is DFQATT and CDR2 is SNEGSKA (reference sequence). CDR3 coding DNA: TGCAGTGCTAGAGATTCCGAAGTTACAGATACGCAGTATTTT. It is translated as CSARDSEVTDTQYF.

This clonotype was observed a handful of times. This chain joins TRBV27 and TRBJ2-1; the D gene is possibly TRBD1 (6 bases). Germline CDR1 reads MNHEY; CDR2 reads SMNVEV (reference sequence). V dropped 1 base and J dropped 7 bases, with 14 bases sitting between them. This CDR3 has 15 residues. The CDR3 DNA reads TGTGCCAGCAGTTTATGGCGACAGGAGAATAATGAGCAGTTCTTC. Amino acid sequence: CASSLWRQENNEQFF.

This clonotype was recorded a few times. V and J are TRBV5-6 and TRBJ2-7; D is ambiguous. The CDR3 is made up of 15 amino acids. V was cut by 3 bases and J by 6 bases, with 19 bases left in between. The V gene's germline CDR1 is SGHDT and CDR2 YYEEEE. The CDR3 loop is CASSYYGAPSLEQYF. CDR3 sequence (DNA): TGTGCCAGCAGCTATTACGGCGCACCAAGTCTCGAGCAGTACTTC.

This clonotype was recorded a few times. The chain uses TRBV15 and TRBJ2-3; D assignment may be TRBD1 or TRBD2 (5 bases each). The CDR3 contains 15 residues. The germline V gene has CDR1 LNHNV and CDR2 YYDKDF (reference sequence). V lost 3 bases, J lost 4 bases, and 14 bases lay in between. CDR3 residues: CATSRARGLADTQYF. For the CDR3, the DNA is TGTGCCACCAGCAGGGCCCGGGGCTTGGCAGATACGCAGTATTTT.

V is TRBV7-2 and J is TRBJ2-7; D not certain. With 5 bases removed from V and 7 bases from J, the gap between germline ends came to 18 bases. The CDR3 extends over 14 amino acids. Germline CDR1 reads SGHTA; CDR2 reads FQGNSA. In DNA form, the CDR3 reads TGTGCCAGCAGCGAATGGGCCGCTCAGAGGGAGCAGTACTTC. Its protein is CASSEWAAQREQYF.

This clonotype has a handful of counts. The chain couples TRBV29-1 to TRBJ1-3; a possible D gene is TRBD1 (5 bases). CDR3 length: 15 residues. Looked up from germline, CDR1 is SQVTM and CDR2 is ANQGSEA. Deletions cut 4 bases from V and 0 bases from J, with 13 bases between. Here the CDR3 reads CSVGQYGHSGNTIYF. CDR3 DNA sequence: TGCAGCGTTGGACAGTACGGACACTCTGGAAACACCATATATTTT.

This clonotype was seen only a few times. The V call is TRBV6-1, the J call TRBJ1-1; tentatively, D is TRBD1 (5 bases). The CDR3 length is 14 residues. The germline V and J ends were trimmed by 6 bases and 1 base, with 12 bases remaining between them. Germline values: CDR1 MNHNS, CDR2 SASEGT. CDR3 DNA: TGTGCCAGCAGCCCGCCCGGGGGGAACACTGAAGCTTTCTTT. It codes for CASSPPGGNTEAFF.

The sample holds a few counts of this clonotype. This chain links TRBV29-1 with TRBJ2-5; D unresolved. With 3 bases removed from V and 4 bases from J, the gap between germline ends came to 9 bases. CDR3 length: 12 amino acids. The V gene's germline CDR1 is SQVTM and CDR2 ANQGSEA. The CDR3 DNA sequence: TGCAGCGTTGAGGGTAGTGCAGAGACCCAGTACTTC. Its protein is CSVEGSAETQYF.

This clonotype came up a few times. The chain is built from TRBV4-3 and TRBJ2-3; unclear D gene. Trimming removed 5 bases at V and 6 bases at J, with 12 bases between. The CDR3 runs to 13 residues. Germline values: CDR1 LGHNA, CDR2 YSLEER. The CDR3 sequence: CASSESPDDTQYF. The CDR3 nucleotides read TGCGCCAGCAGCGAGAGTCCGGACGATACGCAGTATTTT.